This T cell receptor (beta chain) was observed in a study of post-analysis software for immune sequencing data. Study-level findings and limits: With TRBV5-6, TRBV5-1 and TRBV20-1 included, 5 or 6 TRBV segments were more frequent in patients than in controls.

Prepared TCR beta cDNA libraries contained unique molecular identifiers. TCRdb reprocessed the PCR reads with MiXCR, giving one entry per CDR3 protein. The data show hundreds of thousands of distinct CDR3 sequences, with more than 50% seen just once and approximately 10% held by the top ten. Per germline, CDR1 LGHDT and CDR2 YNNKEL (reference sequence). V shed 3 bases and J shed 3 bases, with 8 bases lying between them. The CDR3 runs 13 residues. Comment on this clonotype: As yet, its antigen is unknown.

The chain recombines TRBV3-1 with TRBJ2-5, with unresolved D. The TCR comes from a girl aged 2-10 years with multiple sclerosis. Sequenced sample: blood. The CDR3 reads CASSHRPEETQYF. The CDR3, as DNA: TGTGCCAGCAGCCACAGACCGGAAGAGACCCAGTACTTC.